This entry lists 27 T cell receptor beta chains sequenced from one sample in a study of CD8 T cells in Susac syndrome (dated 2019 in TCRdb). Libraries were constructed by the immunoSEQ multiplex PCR assay. RNA was extracted using the RNeasy kit, and roughly 0.45 to 1 microgram was reverse transcribed with random hexamers. TCRdb trimmed public reads at Q25 via fastp, called clones via MiXCR and kept in-frame beta chains. Rows with a matching CDR3 protein are joined into one entry that keeps the most common DNA and genes. Across this sample there are roughly 120,000 distinct CDR3 sequences, with roughly 92% seen only once. More than 0.095% of the sample is in the top ten clones. The sample was CD4+ T cells from PBMCs. The receptor source for this set is a human donor in good health.

The V gene is TRBV5-1, the J gene TRBJ2-6; D is uncertain. Trimming pared 0 bases from V and 0 bases from J, leaving 7 bases between. The CDR3 covers 16 residues. From germline, CDR1 is SGHRS and CDR2 YFSETQ. The CDR3: CASSLVQSSGANVLTF. Here the CDR3 DNA reads TGCGCCAGCAGCTTGGTTCAGTCCTCTGGGGCCAACGTCCTGACTTTC.

The chain has TRBV7-2 and TRBJ2-5; 11 nucleotides align to TRBD1. The CDR3 consists of 16 residues. Germline V CDR1 and CDR2: SGHTA, FQGNSA. V shed 4 bases and J 5 bases; nucleotides not matched to a gene: 9. CDR3 region: CASSSTGTGGVETQYF. The CDR3 region has the DNA TGTGCCAGCAGCTCTACCGGGACAGGGGGTGTGGAGACCCAGTACTTC.

The chain joins TRBV30 to TRBJ2-1, with D uncertain. Trimming shortened V by 3 bases and J by 10 bases, and 10 bases separated the two germline ends. In germline, CDR1 is GTSNPN, CDR2 SVGIG (reference sequence). CDR3 size: 11 residues. The DNA of the CDR3 is TGTGCCTGGAGGGTAGGCCCCGAGCAGTTCTTC. Translated, it gives CAWRVGPEQFF.

This chain connects TRBV25-1 to TRBJ2-2, with a weak D call TRBD2 (7 bases). This CDR3 comprises 16 residues. Trimming cost V 10 bases and J 1 base, with 19 bases left between them. Looked up from germline, CDR1 is MGHDK and CDR2 is SYGVNS. The CDR3 DNA reads TGTGCCACCCAGGGGCGGGGGATAATGAACACCGGGGAGCTGTTTTTT. This translates into CATQGRGIMNTGELFF.

Here the CDR3 DNA reads TGCGCCAGCAGCTACCAACCCCCGGGACAGGGGGCACCCGGGGAGCTGTTTTTT. Translating gives CASSYQPPGQGAPGELFF. The V call is TRBV5-1, the J call TRBJ2-2, with 12 bases identical to TRBD1. The CDR3 consists of 18 residues. V dropped 3 bases and J dropped 6; count of bases not matched to a gene: 12. The germline gives CDR1 SGHRS, CDR2 YFSETQ.

The V and J genes are TRBV30 and TRBJ2-7; 9 bases fit TRBD1. Trimming removed 0 bases from V and 5 bases from J; junction bases left unmatched: 5. The CDR3 totals 14 residues. CDR1 GTSNPN and CDR2 SVGIG come from the germline V gene (reference sequence). The CDR3 is CAWSVGQGLNEQYF. CDR3 DNA sequence: TGTGCCTGGAGTGTAGGACAGGGGCTTAACGAGCAGTACTTC.

The J gene is TRBJ2-1, the V gene TRBV14; TRBD2 matches 7 bases. Germline V lookup: CDR1 SGHDN, CDR2 FVKESK. This CDR3 contains 12 residues. Trimming at V came to 3 bases and at J to 9 bases, leaving 2 bases not matched to a gene. DNA for the CDR3: TGTGCCAGCAGCCATCGGGGGGTTGAGCAGTTCTTC. Encoded protein: CASSHRGVEQFF.

The chain recombines TRBV29-1 with TRBJ1-1; D unclear. V was pared by 2 bases and J by 1 base, with 14 bases between. Germline V CDR1 and CDR2: SQVTM, ANQGSEA. This CDR3 region has 15 residues. The CDR3 reads CSVERPEGANTEAFF. CDR3 DNA: TGCAGCGTTGAACGCCCGGAAGGTGCGAACACTGAAGCTTTCTTT.

The chain links TRBV10-3 to TRBJ2-7; D not certain. V was cut by 1 base and J by 7 bases, with 11 bases left in between. The CDR3 covers 13 residues. Looked up from germline, CDR1 is ENHRY and CDR2 is SYGVKD. CDR3 coding DNA: TGTGCCATCAGTGAGTTGACCCTGGGGGAGCAGTACTTC. Its protein product is CAISELTLGEQYF.

This CDR3 reads CASSLTTSGSETQYF. CDR3 in DNA: TGCGCCAGCAGCTTGACTACTAGCGGGAGTGAGACCCAGTACTTC. The chain couples TRBV5-1 to TRBJ2-5; 11 bases are a match to TRBD2. Per the germline V gene, CDR1 is SGHRS and CDR2 is YFSETQ. CDR3 size: 15 residues. The V gene end was trimmed by 1 base and the J gene end by 5 bases; junction bases not matched to a gene: 4.

The V gene is TRBV9, the J gene TRBJ1-2; unclear D gene. CDR3 length: 16 amino acids. Germline values: CDR1 SGDLS, CDR2 YYNGEE. V was cut by 3 bases and J by 7 bases, with 22 bases left in between. Here the CDR3 reads CASSGSTRAESSGYTF. The CDR3 DNA follows: TGTGCCAGCAGCGGATCAACTCGTGCGGAAAGCTCTGGCTACACCTTC.

The J gene is TRBJ2-1, the V gene TRBV6-2 or TRBV6-3; 13 nucleotides agree with TRBD2. The J segment lost 7 bases and the V segment lost 6 bases, leaving 6 bases of the junction unmatched. CDR3 length: 15 residues. Per germline, CDR1 MNHEY and CDR2 SVGEGT. CDR3 nucleotides: TGTGCCAGCAGCGCTACTAGCGGGAGGGCTAATGAGCAGTTCTTC. It specifies CASSATSGRANEQFF.

The sample holds one count of this clonotype. The chain recombines TRBV12-3 or TRBV12-4 with TRBJ2-2; TRBD1 or TRBD2 may be the D gene (6 bases each). CDR3 length: 14 amino acids. V lost 3 bases and J 7 bases, leaving 12 bases between the germline ends. The CDR3 here is CASSFGGQVGELFF. In nucleotides, the CDR3 is TGTGCCAGCAGTTTCGGGGGCCAAGTCGGGGAGCTGTTTTTT.

The chain carries TRBV2 and TRBJ1-1; no firm D call. The V end was cut by 6 bases, the J end by 3 bases, with 14 bases between. Germline V gives CDR1 SNHLY, CDR2 FYNNEI. The CDR3 runs to 14 residues. CDR3 residues: CASSAGRADTEAFF. CDR3 DNA: TGTGCCAGCAGCGCTGGACGGGCGGACACTGAAGCTTTCTTT.

V usage is TRBV2 and J usage is TRBJ2-7; 11 bases map to TRBD2. The V gene end was trimmed by 5 bases and the J gene end by 6 bases; junction bases not matched to a gene: 9. CDR3 size: 15 residues. Looked up from germline, CDR1 is SNHLY and CDR2 is FYNNEI. The DNA for the CDR3 is TGTGCCAGCAGTTTAACTAGCGGGAGAATCGGCGAGCAGTACTTC. It translates to CASSLTSGRIGEQYF.

The gene calls are TRBV4-2 and TRBJ2-1; 8 bases match TRBD2. J lost 7 bases, V lost 1 base, and 12 bases had no gene match. The CDR3 has 17 amino acids. Germline assignment: CDR1 LGHNA and CDR2 YNFKEQ. CDR3 in amino acids: CASSQGPEAGASNEQFF. The CDR3 nucleotides are TGTGCCAGCAGCCAAGGGCCTGAAGCGGGAGCGAGTAATGAGCAGTTCTTC.

V is TRBV24-1 and J is TRBJ2-5, with D hard to call. Germline V gene data show CDR1 as KGHDR and CDR2 as SFDVKD. V was pared by 7 bases and J by 1 base, with 12 bases between. The CDR3 contains 14 residues. CDR3 coding DNA: TGTGCCACCAGAGATACGGGCCCCCAAGAGACCCAGTACTTC. Its protein product is CATRDTGPQETQYF.

The chain recombines TRBV2 with TRBJ2-2, with 11 bases identical to TRBD1. Germline values: CDR1 SNHLY, CDR2 FYNNEI. V lost 10 bases to trimming and J lost 2 bases; unmatched junction nucleotides: 6. The length of the CDR3 is 15 residues. The CDR3 region is CAIMGQGGNTGELFF. As DNA, the CDR3 is TGTGCCATCATGGGACAGGGGGGAAACACCGGGGAGCTGTTTTTT.

V gene TRBV28 combines with J gene TRBJ1-1; 8 nucleotides agree with TRBD1. The germline V gene encodes CDR1 MDHEN and CDR2 SYDVKM. The CDR3 covers 15 residues. V lost 6 bases and J lost 4; bases outside the gene matches: 10. The CDR3 sequence is CASRPSGGEGTEAFF. CDR3 in DNA: TGTGCCAGCAGGCCCTCAGGGGGCGAGGGCACTGAAGCTTTCTTT.

The V gene is TRBV6-2 or TRBV6-3, the J gene TRBJ1-2; D not certain. Germline V gene lookup returns CDR1 MNHEY and CDR2 SVGEGT. The CDR3 has 17 amino acids. V gave up 2 bases and J gave up 6 bases, with 22 bases separating them. The CDR3 reads CASSYLTLMSQSNGYTF. CDR3 DNA sequence: TGTGCCAGCAGTTACCTCACGTTAATGTCACAGTCTAATGGCTACACCTTC.

The chain carries TRBV6-5 and TRBJ2-2; 7 nucleotides align to TRBD2. J was trimmed by 2 bases and V by 5 bases; bases with no gene match: 5. From germline, CDR1 is MNHEY and CDR2 SVGAGI. The CDR3 runs 15 residues. The CDR3: CASSPQAGNTGELFF. The CDR3 bases are TGTGCCAGCAGTCCCCAAGCGGGAAACACCGGGGAGCTGTTTTTT.

The rearrangement links TRBV13 to TRBJ2-5; TRBD2 matches 8 bases. Germline CDR1 and CDR2: PRHDT and FYEKMQ (reference sequence). The CDR3 sequence is 17 residues long. V lost 3 bases and J lost 5; bases outside the gene matches: 14. The CDR3 DNA reads TGTGCCAGCAGCTTTAGCGGGACCAACGCCGGGATGGAGACCCAGTACTTC. Translation: CASSFSGTNAGMETQYF.

V gene TRBV5-1 combines with J gene TRBJ2-5; no reliable D call. The germline V gene encodes CDR1 SGHRS and CDR2 YFSETQ. V dropped 1 base and J dropped 0 bases, with 7 bases sitting between them. The length of the CDR3 is 14 residues. CDR3 sequence (DNA): TGCGCCAGCAGCTTGCCGGCCGACCAAGAGACCCAGTACTTC. It yields the protein CASSLPADQETQYF. Based on the CDR3 plus reference TRBV5-1 and TRBJ2-5, the full variable domain is KAGVTQTPRYLIKTRGQQVTLSCSPISGHRSVSWYQQTPGQGLQFLFEYFSETQRNKGNFPGRFSGRQFSNSRSEMNVSTLELGDSALYLCASSLPADQETQYFGPGTRLLVL.

This sequence joins TRBV5-1 and TRBJ2-1, with D perhaps matching TRBD1 or TRBD2 (5 bases each). V lost 2 bases and J lost 6, with 15 bases in between. Germline CDR1 is SGHRS and CDR2 is YFSETQ. The CDR3 contains 15 residues. Here the CDR3 reads CASSFDLAGRNEQFF. DNA for the CDR3: TGCGCCAGCAGCTTTGATCTAGCAGGGCGCAATGAGCAGTTCTTC.

V usage is TRBV6-2 or TRBV6-3 and J usage is TRBJ2-5, with no clear D. Trimming removed 4 bases at V and 5 bases at J, with 11 bases between. The germline V gene encodes CDR1 MNHEY and CDR2 SVGEGT. The CDR3 has 13 residues. The CDR3 bases are TGTGCCAGCAGTTCTAGAGATCCGGAGACCCAGTACTTC. Its translation is CASSSRDPETQYF.

J is TRBJ1-2 and V is TRBV25-1, with a weak D call TRBD1 (5 bases). V shed 3 bases and J shed 2 bases, with 13 bases lying between them. Germline V CDR1 and CDR2: MGHDK, SYGVNS. The CDR3 consists of 15 residues. The CDR3 loop is CASSEGGSFNYGYTF. The CDR3 DNA is TGTGCCAGCAGTGAGGGGGGATCATTCAACTATGGCTACACCTTC.

The gene calls are TRBV6-1 and TRBJ1-2, with 7 nucleotides matching TRBD1. Germline CDR1 is MNHNS and CDR2 is SASEGT. Losses at the gene ends were 5 bases for V and 2 bases for J; bases not matched to a gene: 11. The CDR3 totals 16 residues. The DNA for the CDR3 is TGTGCCAGCAGTCTTTCCAGTCCAGGGGGGAACTATGGCTACACCTTC. This gives the protein CASSLSSPGGNYGYTF.